This T cell receptor beta chain comes out of a study of T cell responses to AZD1222 COVID-19 vaccine. The CDR3 extends over 15 amino acids. Germline values: CDR1 SGHVS, CDR2 FQNEAQ. Trimming stripped 1 base from V and 4 bases from J, with 12 bases between. A single count supports this clone. Here immunoSEQ multiplex PCR was the method, and the copy in TCRdb shows in-frame clones only, minus some. The sample lists 130,000 or so clones; just under 95% were seen once. This rearrangement joins TRBV7-8 to TRBJ2-3; TRBD2 is a possible D gene (6 bases). Sequenced here: peripheral blood, sampled on day 0 of AZD1222 vaccination. The clonotype originates from an adult in good health. The CDR3 sequence is CASSLDREMADTQYF. DNA for the CDR3: TGTGCCAGCAGCTTAGATCGGGAGATGGCAGATACGCAGTATTTT.